These 15 T cell receptor beta chains were all obtained from the same sample, sequenced in a study of OX40 agonist ivuxolimab in advanced cancers. Here immunoSEQ multiplex PCR was the method, and the copy in TCRdb shows in-frame clones only, minus some. The sample shows some 77,000 clones, around 90% of them seen only once. Here the sequenced sample was CD4+ or CD8+ T cells sorted from blood, taken in a trial of the OX40 agonist ivuxolimab. The source of these receptors is an adult with an advanced solid tumor such as melanoma, head and neck, liver or kidney cancer.

This clone turned up a few times. The V and J genes are TRBV28 and TRBJ2-2; TRBD1 might be the D (6 bases). Germline CDR1 and CDR2: MDHEN and SYDVKM. V was cut by 7 bases and J by 2 bases, with 8 bases left in between. The CDR3 sequence is 13 residues long. DNA of the CDR3: TGTGCCAGCAAGGGACAAAACACCGGGGAGCTGTTTTTT. It codes for CASKGQNTGELFF.

This chain links TRBV11-2 with TRBJ2-1; D unclear. Trimming removed 0 bases at V and 7 bases at J, with 7 bases between. Germline lookup yields CDR1 SGHAT and CDR2 FQNNGV. The CDR3 has 13 residues. The CDR3: CASSLEWRNEQFF. The CDR3 bases are TGTGCCAGCAGCTTAGAGTGGCGGAATGAGCAGTTCTTC.

The chain joins TRBV18 to TRBJ1-1, with a possible D match to TRBD1 (5 bases). CDR3 length: 14 residues. From germline, CDR1 is KGHSH and CDR2 LQKENI. V gave up 2 bases and J gave up 4 bases, with 11 bases separating them. CDR3 nucleotide sequence: TGTGCCAGCTCACCAAAGGGGTGGGCCACTGAAGCTTTCTTT. This translates into CASSPKGWATEAFF.

This clone has only a few counts. This chain links TRBV7-3 with TRBJ1-6; D unclear. Germline loops: CDR1 SGHTA, CDR2 FQGTGA. V gave up 5 bases and J gave up 9 bases, with 17 bases separating them. CDR3 size: 15 residues. The CDR3 sequence: CASSEGSAVGSPLHF. The CDR3 coding sequence is TGTGCCAGCAGCGAAGGTTCAGCTGTTGGTTCACCCCTCCACTTT.

V gene TRBV7-9 combines with J gene TRBJ1-2; D may be TRBD1 (6 bases). CDR3 length equals 13 residues. Trimming took 8 bases from V and 7 from J, leaving 17 bases between them. The germline gives CDR1 SEHNR, CDR2 FQNEAQ (reference sequence). The CDR3 region is CASSRSGGGGYTF. In DNA form, the CDR3 reads TGTGCCAGCTCAAGAAGCGGGGGCGGTGGCTACACCTTC.

The genes are TRBV5-1 and TRBJ2-7, with 10 bases aligning to TRBD1. This CDR3 spans 15 amino acids. CDR1 and CDR2 (germline): SGHRS, YFSETQ. V lost 4 bases and J lost 5; bases outside the gene matches: 9. CDR3: CASSRGTGVFDEQYF. Written as DNA, the CDR3 is TGCGCCAGCAGCCGGGGGACAGGGGTTTTCGACGAGCAGTACTTC.

CDR3: CASRNPRGETQYF. CDR3 DNA sequence: TGTGCCAGCAGGAACCCGAGGGGGGAGACCCAGTACTTC. The chain uses TRBV6-5 and TRBJ2-5; TRBD1 is a possible D gene (6 bases). CDR1 is MNHEY and CDR2 is SVGAGI in the germline V gene. Trimming took 6 bases from V and 5 from J, leaving 13 bases between them. The CDR3 loop spans 13 amino acids.

The V call is TRBV7-9, the J call TRBJ1-4; D call uncertain. Trimming shortened V by 4 bases and J by 0 bases, and 15 bases separated the two germline ends. Germline V gene lookup returns CDR1 SEHNR and CDR2 FQNEAQ (reference sequence). This CDR3 is 17 amino acids long. This CDR3 is CASSSYMSLATNEKLFF. The CDR3 bases are TGTGCCAGCAGCTCTTATATGAGCCTGGCAACTAATGAAAAACTGTTTTTT.

J is TRBJ1-1 and V is TRBV15, with TRBD1 as a possible D gene (5 bases). Germline V CDR1 and CDR2: LNHNV, YYDKDF (reference sequence). This CDR3 is built from 16 residues. V lost 3 bases to trimming and J lost 0 bases, with 14 bases between them. The CDR3 DNA sequence: TGTGCCACCAGCAGGAGGACACTGTCAGTGAACACTGAAGCTTTCTTT. Amino acids: CATSRRTLSVNTEAFF.

V and J are TRBV11-3 and TRBJ2-1; possible D gene TRBD1, 6 bases. V was cut by 1 base and J by 6 bases, with 16 bases left in between. Germline assignment: CDR1 SGHNT and CDR2 YENEEA. The CDR3 extends over 16 amino acids. The CDR3 region has the DNA TGTGCCAGCAGCTTAGCGTTTGTGGGACAAGGCAATGAGCAGTTCTTC. Translating gives CASSLAFVGQGNEQFF.

V and J are TRBV6-5 and TRBJ1-1; D is possibly TRBD1 (5 bases). V was trimmed by 3 bases and J by 4 bases, leaving 9 bases between them. The CDR3 is 13 residues long. Germline V gene data show CDR1 as MNHEY and CDR2 as SVGAGI. The CDR3 DNA follows: TGTGCCAGCAGTTATTTCGGGGGCACTGAAGCTTTCTTT. Its protein is CASSYFGGTEAFF.

The chain links TRBV9 to TRBJ2-3; the D is unclear. CDR1 is SGDLS and CDR2 is YYNGEE in the germline V gene. The CDR3 contains 15 residues. With 0 bases removed from V and 0 bases from J, the gap between germline ends came to 8 bases. CDR3 bases: TGTGCCAGCAGCGTAGGTAGCCTTAGCACAGATACGCAGTATTTT. It codes for CASSVGSLSTDTQYF.

Comment on this clone: Within the sample, other DNA sequences also encode this same CDR3. V is TRBV9 and J is TRBJ2-5, with 7 bases lining up with TRBD1. The CDR3 runs 14 residues. V lost 4 bases to trimming and J lost 1 base; unmatched junction nucleotides: 4. Germline V gene data show CDR1 as SGDLS and CDR2 as YYNGEE. This chain's CDR3 is CASSSGTVQETQYF. The CDR3 bases are TGTGCCAGCAGCAGTGGGACAGTCCAAGAGACCCAGTACTTC.

J is TRBJ1-2 and V is TRBV5-6, with a weak D call TRBD1 (6 bases). V gave up 1 base and J gave up 8 bases, with 15 bases separating them. The CDR3 is made up of 14 amino acids. Looked up from germline, CDR1 is SGHDT and CDR2 is YYEEEE. In nucleotides, the CDR3 is TGTGCCAGCAGCTTGTGGGGGCAGAGTCGGGGCTACACCTTC. As protein: CASSLWGQSRGYTF.

The chain couples TRBV6-5 to TRBJ1-2; D possibly corresponds to TRBD1 (6 bases). Germline V lookup: CDR1 MNHEY, CDR2 SVGAGI. The V end lost 6 bases, the J end lost 2 bases, and 13 bases lay between the germline ends. The CDR3 has 14 amino acids. CDR3 sequence (DNA): TGTGCCAGCAGAAACCCCGGGACAAACTATGGCTACACCTTC. Translated: CASRNPGTNYGYTF.